Listed below are T cell receptor beta chains from one sample, sequenced in a study of cytomegalovirus exposure and HLA in healthy donors. Clones were sequenced by immunoSEQ multiplex PCR, and TCRdb holds only the in-frame ones, with some missing. The table lists roughly 150,000 clones, 60% to 80% of them singletons. What was sequenced was PBMCs. These receptors all come from a male donor in good health and CMV-seronegative. The CDR3 runs from the conserved cysteine through the conserved F or W. The D gene is left open where the match is weak. Rows give clone size only sometimes, using once, few, many, or a class for an expanded clone.

d_call j_call clone_size v_call cdr3_nt cdr3_aa
. TRBJ1-3 medium-sized TRBV7-7 TGTGCCAGCAGCTTTGGGGAAGGGGCCGGAAACACCATATATTTT CASSFGEGAGNTIYF
TRBD1 TRBJ2-1 . TRBV19 TGTGCCAGTAGTAACCCGGGGACAGGGGCGTTCAATGAGCAGTTCTTC CASSNPGTGAFNEQFF
TRBD2 TRBJ2-6 . TRBV5-6 TGTGCCAGCAGCTTAGCGGGGGGCCTCTCTGGGGCCAACGTCCTGACTTTC CASSLAGGLSGANVLTF
. TRBJ1-2 . TRBV30 TGTGCCTGGGAGGGATGGGAACAGGGTCGTGGCTACACCTTC CAWEGWEQGRGYTF
. TRBJ2-3 . TRBV7-2 TGTGCCAGCAGCTTAGGGGGGGGGCCATTGAATACGCAGTATTTT CASSLGGGPLNTQYF
. TRBJ1-5 . TRBV5-8 TGTGCCAGCAGCTTGGTTCAGGGAGGGGTTAGCAATCAGCCCCAGCATTTT CASSLVQGGVSNQPQHF
TRBD2 TRBJ2-1 few TRBV5-4 TGTGCCAGCAGCCCCGGGGCGGGGGATGAGCAGTTCTTC CASSPGAGDEQFF
TRBD1 TRBJ2-7 . TRBV5-1 TGCGCCAGCAGCTGGACAGGGTCCTACGAGCAGTACTTC CASSWTGSYEQYF
. TRBJ2-1 . TRBV18 TGTGCCAGCTCACCATCAGTAAATGAGCAGTTCTTC CASSPSVNEQFF
. TRBJ1-1 . TRBV5-1 TGCGCCAGCAGCTTCAGCGCCATGACTGAAGCTTTCTTT CASSFSAMTEAFF
. TRBJ2-7 . TRBV11-3 TGTGCCAGCAGCTCCGGGGAGGTGTGGGGCTACTCCTACGAGCAGTACTTC CASSSGEVWGYSYEQYF
TRBD1 TRBJ2-7 . TRBV18 TGTGCCAGCTCACCCGGACAGGGCTTCGTCGAGCAGTACTTC CASSPGQGFVEQYF
. TRBJ1-6 . TRBV18 TGTGCCAGCTCACCACTCTATGGGGGGATAGAGTCACCCCTCCACTTT CASSPLYGGIESPLHF
TRBD2 TRBJ2-4 . TRBV7-9 TGTGCCAGCAGCTTTTCGCTCCTGGAGGGGGCGGGAGGGGACATTCAGTACTTC CASSFSLLEGAGGDIQYF
. TRBJ1-2 . TRBV9 TGTGCCAGCAGCGTAGATCCGGAGGCCCTTGGGTATGGCTACACCTTC CASSVDPEALGYGYTF
. TRBJ1-1 . TRBV19 TGTGCCAGTAGTACGGGGAACACTGAAGCTTTCTTT CASSTGNTEAFF
. TRBJ1-5 once TRBV5-6 TGTGCCAGCAGCTTGTCAGGGTCTCGGTTTCGTCAGCCCCAGCATTTT CASSLSGSRFRQPQHF
. TRBJ1-2 once TRBV18 TGTGCCAGCTCACAGGCGCAGGGAAAGTATGGCTACACCTTC CASSQAQGKYGYTF
TRBD1 TRBJ1-4 . TRBV12-5 TGTGCTAGTGGCCCTGGGACAGTTATTAATGAAAAACTGTTTTTT CASGPGTVINEKLFF
. TRBJ1-4 . TRBV19 TGTGCCAGTAGTAGGAAGTTTACGGGGGCAACTAATGAAAAACTGTTTTTT CASSRKFTGATNEKLFF
TRBD2 TRBJ2-1 . TRBV7-2 TGTGCCAGCAGCTTAAGCTTGCGGCTAGCGGCCTACAATGAGCAGTTCTTC CASSLSLRLAAYNEQFF
. TRBJ1-6 . TRBV7-6 TGTGCCAGCAGCTTAGAGGACGGGGGGAGTTCACCCCTCCACTTT CASSLEDGGSSPLHF
. TRBJ1-3 once TRBV7-9 TGTTCCAGCAGCTTAGAGGAGGGGTACAGCTCTGGAAACACCATATATTTT CSSSLEEGYSSGNTIYF
. TRBJ1-5 . TRBV12-5 TGTGCCTCCGGACAGTATCAGCCCCAGCATTTT CASGQYQPQHF
TRBD1 TRBJ2-1 . TRBV7-9 TGTGCCAGCAGCTCACGGACAGGGGTAGACAATGAGCAGTTCTTC CASSSRTGVDNEQFF
. TRBJ2-5 few TRBV19 TGTGCCAGTAGTATATTTGTATCCGAGGAGACCCAGTACTTC CASSIFVSEETQYF
TRBD1 TRBJ2-1 . TRBV7-6 TGTGCCAGCAGCTTAGGGACAGGGGGCTGGGGCGGGAGGGGATACAATGAGCAGTTCTTC CASSLGTGGWGGRGYNEQFF
. TRBJ1-1 . TRBV5-4 TGTGCCAGCAGCTTGGGTTCCTCGCGGAGCACTGAAGCTTTCTTT CASSLGSSRSTEAFF
TRBD1 TRBJ1-5 few TRBV7-9 TGTGCCAGCAGCCTATCAGGACAGGGCGGTCAGCCCCAGCATTTT CASSLSGQGGQPQHF
TRBD2 TRBJ2-7 . TRBV27 TGTGCCAGCAGTCCCCTAAGGCGCGGGAGCTCCTACGAGCAGTACTTC CASSPLRRGSSYEQYF
TRBD2 TRBJ2-7 . TRBV7-6 TGTGCCAGCAGCGCATTTAGCGGGTTGGACTCCTACGAGCAGTACTTC CASSAFSGLDSYEQYF
TRBD2 TRBJ2-1 . TRBV2 TGTGCCAGCAGTGAATTTGGACCCTATTGGGGGGGAGGGCCCGGTGAGCAGTTCTTC CASSEFGPYWGGGPGEQFF
TRBD1 TRBJ1-2 . TRBV6-5 TGTGCCAGCAGTCGTCACAGGGGAATGGAGGGCTACACCTTC CASSRHRGMEGYTF
TRBD1 TRBJ2-7 once TRBV30 TGTGCCTGGAGCGTTTGGGGACAGGGCTCCTCCTACGAGCAGTACTTC CAWSVWGQGSSYEQYF
. TRBJ2-3 . TRBV21-1 TGTGCCAGCACCACCGGGACTAGCGGGGGGGCCTTGTCGTATTTT CASTTGTSGGALSYF
. TRBJ1-1 . TRBV6-5 TGTGCCAGCAGTTACTCGAGTACGAACACTGAAGCTTTCTTT CASSYSSTNTEAFF
TRBD2 TRBJ2-7 . TRBV5-4 TGTGCCAGCAGCCAGAGCCTAAGCGGGAGGGCTGACGAGCAGTACTTC CASSQSLSGRADEQYF
. TRBJ1-5 . TRBV19 TGTGCCAGTAGTATAGTAGCACTCCCAGAGCAGCCCCAGCATTTT CASSIVALPEQPQHF
TRBD1 TRBJ2-4 few TRBV19 TGTGCCAGTAGTGCCACAGGGGTTGGAAACATTCAGTACTTC CASSATGVGNIQYF
. TRBJ2-7 . TRBV18 TGTGCCAGCTCACCCATTGCGGGACCGCACAGCTCCTACGAGCAGTACTTC CASSPIAGPHSSYEQYF
. TRBJ2-1 . TRBV7-6 TGTGCCAGCAGCTTAGAAGGGGCCGACGAGCAGTTCTTC CASSLEGADEQFF
. TRBJ2-7 few TRBV27 TGTGCCAGCAGTTTATCCAGCCCCGGCGGAAGGTCCTACGAGCAGTACTTC CASSLSSPGGRSYEQYF
. TRBJ2-2 . TRBV4-3 TGCGCCAGCAGCCAAGATAGGGGCACAGCGAACACCGGGGAGCTGTTTTTT CASSQDRGTANTGELFF
TRBD1 TRBJ2-6 . TRBV5-1 TGCGCCAGCAGCCTGGACGACAGGGGCCCGTCTGGGGCCAACGTCCTGACTTTC CASSLDDRGPSGANVLTF
TRBD1 TRBJ1-6 . TRBV2 TGTGCCAGCAGCGAGACAGGGCGGCTATCACCCCTCCACTTT CASSETGRLSPLHF
. TRBJ2-2 . TRBV11-3 TGTGCCAGCAGCTTAGTTCGGAACACCGGGGAGCTGTTTTTT CASSLVRNTGELFF
. TRBJ1-1 . TRBV5-1 TGCGCCAGCAGGACGGGCACTGAAGCTTTCTTT CASRTGTEAFF
TRBD1 TRBJ1-1 . TRBV18 TGTGCCAGCTCACTCTCGGCAGGGGGCGTACCTGAAGCTTTCTTT CASSLSAGGVPEAFF
. TRBJ1-1 . TRBV29-1 TGCAGCGGGGCGCAGGGGAACACTGAAGCTTTCTTT CSGAQGNTEAFF